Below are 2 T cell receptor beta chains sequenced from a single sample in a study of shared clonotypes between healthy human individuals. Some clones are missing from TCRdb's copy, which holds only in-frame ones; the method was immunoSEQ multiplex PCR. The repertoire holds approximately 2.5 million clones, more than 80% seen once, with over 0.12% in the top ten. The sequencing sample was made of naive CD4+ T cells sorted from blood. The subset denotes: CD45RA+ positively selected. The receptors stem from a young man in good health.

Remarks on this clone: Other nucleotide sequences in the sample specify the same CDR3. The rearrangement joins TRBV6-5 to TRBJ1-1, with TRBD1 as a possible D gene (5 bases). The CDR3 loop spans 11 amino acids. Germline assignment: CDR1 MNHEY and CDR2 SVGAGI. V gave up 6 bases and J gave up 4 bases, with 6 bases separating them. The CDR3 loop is CASRGGTEAFF. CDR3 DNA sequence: TGTGCCAGCAGGGGGGGCACTGAAGCTTTCTTT.

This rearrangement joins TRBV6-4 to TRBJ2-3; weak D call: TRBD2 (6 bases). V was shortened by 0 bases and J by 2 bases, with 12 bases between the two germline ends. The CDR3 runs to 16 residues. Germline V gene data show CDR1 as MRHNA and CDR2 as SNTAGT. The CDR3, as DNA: TGTGCCAGCAGTGACTCCCCCCCGGGGGACACAGATACGCAGTATTTT. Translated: CASSDSPPGDTDTQYF.